This TCR beta chain is from a study of CD8+CD57+ T cells in acquired aplastic anemia. Sequencing was done on patients that had shown CD8+CD57+ cell expansion by flow cytometry. Trimming took 5 bases from V and 5 from J; bases not matched to a gene: 4. There are 13 residues in the CDR3. Germline V gene data show CDR1 as SGHTA and CDR2 as FQGNSA. The template for TCR beta VDJ and CDR3 sequence profiling was genomic DNA. TCRdb re-called the reads with MiXCR, one entry per CDR3 protein. The sample consists of around 79,000 distinct CDR3 sequences, 60% to 75% of them appearing once. The receptor was derived from a human donor with aplastic anemia. This sequence joins TRBV7-2 and TRBJ2-5; 8 positions match TRBD2. Source material: sorted CD4+, CD8+, or CD8+CD57+ T cells (not recorded which) from PBMCs. For the CDR3, the DNA is TGTGCCAGCAGCCGTAGCGGGACGGAGACCCAGTACTTC. Protein: CASSRSGTETQYF.